A single sample gave rise to the 11 T cell receptor beta chains below, sequenced in a study of blood T cell repertoires in COVID-19. The method was immunoSEQ multiplex PCR; TCRdb's version includes in-frame clones alone and lacks a portion of them. There are over 200,000 clones in the sample; approximately 83% occur only once, and approximately 4% lies in the top ten. The sequencing input was peripheral blood. Receptors originate from a man aged 45-60 years with active or convalescent COVID-19.

The genes are TRBV7-6 and TRBJ2-7, with 7 positions matching TRBD1. The length of the CDR3 is 16 residues. V lost 5 bases and J lost 0; bases outside the gene matches: 10. Germline values: CDR1 SGHVS, CDR2 FNYEAQ. CDR3 loop: CASSPLSGTDSYEQYF. DNA for the CDR3: TGTGCCAGCAGCCCCCTATCCGGGACAGACTCCTACGAGCAGTACTTC.

V is TRBV7-9 and J is TRBJ1-2; D is unclear. V lost 1 base and J lost 6, with 21 bases in between. The CDR3 length is 17 residues. In germline, CDR1 is SEHNR, CDR2 FQNEAQ (reference sequence). The CDR3 here is CASSLVGSVEGNNGYTF. The DNA for the CDR3 is TGTGCCAGCAGCTTAGTAGGGTCTGTCGAGGGAAATAATGGCTACACCTTC.

V usage is TRBV30 and J usage is TRBJ1-2; 7 bases align to TRBD1. J gave up 6 bases and V 8 bases, and 9 bases lay outside the gene matches. Germline V lookup: CDR1 GTSNPN, CDR2 SVGIG (reference sequence). The CDR3 runs 12 residues. The CDR3 DNA sequence: TGTGCCCGAACAGAAGGGGGCGATGGCTACACCTTC. Its protein product is CARTEGGDGYTF.

The chain uses TRBV19 and TRBJ2-2; D is unclear. The germline CDR1 and CDR2 sequences are LNHDA and SQIVND (reference sequence). There are 12 residues in the CDR3. V was pared by 10 bases and J by 1 base, with 7 bases between. The CDR3 bases are TGTGCCACTACAGTGAACACCGGGGAGCTGTTTTTT. Translated: CATTVNTGELFF.

This clone has more than one count but fewer than ten. The chain recombines TRBV6-1 with TRBJ1-5, with D unresolved. The CDR3 totals 17 residues. V lost 4 bases, J lost 3 bases, and 19 bases lay in between. The germline gives CDR1 MNHNS, CDR2 SASEGT. In DNA, the CDR3 is TGTGCCAGCAGTGGCCCTCCCGGGTCAAATGACAATCAGCCCCAGCATTTT. It is translated as CASSGPPGSNDNQPQHF.

This chain joins TRBV11-3 and TRBJ2-2; TRBD2 matches at 10 bases. V was pared by 5 bases and J by 1 base, with 10 bases of the junction left unmatched. Germline CDR1 is SGHNT and CDR2 is YENEEA. The CDR3 totals 18 residues. The CDR3 DNA reads as TGTGCCAGCAGCCCGCGGGCCCCTAGCGGGGGGAACACCGGGGAGCTGTTTTTT. Protein: CASSPRAPSGGNTGELFF.

V usage is TRBV19 and J usage is TRBJ2-1; D remains ambiguous. Germline assignment: CDR1 LNHDA and CDR2 SQIVND (reference sequence). V lost 2 bases and J 5 bases, leaving 16 bases between the germline ends. This CDR3 comprises 16 residues. CDR3 nucleotide sequence: TGTGCCAGTAGTATAATACACAGCCGTTTGAACAATGAGCAGTTCTTC. This sequence encodes CASSIIHSRLNNEQFF.

This sequence joins TRBV7-2 and TRBJ2-3; TRBD2 aligns across 8 bases. Germline V lookup: CDR1 SGHTA, CDR2 FQGNSA. The V gene end was trimmed by 7 bases and the J gene end by 2 bases; junction bases not matched to a gene: 8. The CDR3 has 15 amino acids. For the CDR3, the DNA is TGTGCCAGCATCCGGGGGGGGGCCTACACAGATACGCAGTATTTT. This encodes CASIRGGAYTDTQYF. Supplemented by reference TRBV7-2 and TRBJ2-3, the full variable domain reads GAGVSQSPSNKVTEKGKDVELRCDPISGHTALYWYRQSLGQGLEFLIYFQGNSAPDKSGLPSDRFSAERTGGSVSTLTIQRTQQEDSAVYLCASIRGGAYTDTQYFGPGTRLTVL.

The rearrangement uses TRBV5-4 and TRBJ2-2; 9 nucleotides match TRBD2. From germline, CDR1 is SGHNT and CDR2 YYREEE (reference sequence). V lost 4 bases and J lost 4; bases outside the gene matches: 8. This CDR3 region has 16 residues. The CDR3 reads CASSTEASGTTGELFF. CDR3 DNA: TGTGCCAGCAGCACGGAGGCTAGCGGGACCACCGGGGAGCTGTTTTTT.

The chain joins TRBV4-3 to TRBJ1-1, with a tentative D call TRBD1 (5 bases). The V and J ends lost 1 base and 3 bases respectively, with 9 bases between them. The CDR3 is 14 residues long. CDR1 LGHNA and CDR2 YSLEER come from the germline V gene. CDR3 loop: CASSQGRQYTEAFF. CDR3 DNA sequence: TGCGCCAGCAGCCAAGGAAGACAGTACACTGAAGCTTTCTTT.

V gene TRBV6-5 combines with J gene TRBJ1-1; D is possibly TRBD1 (5 bases). Between the trimmed V and J ends, which lost 8 bases and 4 bases, there was a span of 14 bases. CDR1 is MNHEY and CDR2 is SVGAGI in the germline V gene. The CDR3 totals 13 residues. The CDR3 loop reads CASRQTLVTEAFF. The CDR3 DNA sequence: TGTGCCAGCCGACAGACCCTAGTCACTGAAGCTTTCTTT.